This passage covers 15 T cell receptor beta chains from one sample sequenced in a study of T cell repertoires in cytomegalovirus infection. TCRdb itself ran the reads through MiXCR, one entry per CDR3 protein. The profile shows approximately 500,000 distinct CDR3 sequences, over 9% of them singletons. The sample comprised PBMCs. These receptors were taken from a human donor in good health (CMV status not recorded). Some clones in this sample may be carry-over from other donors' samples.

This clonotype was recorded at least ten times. DNA for the CDR3: TGTGCCAGCAGTTACAAGGCAGGGAAGGGAGAAGCTTTCTTT. This encodes CASSYKAGKGEAFF. The genes are TRBV6-5 and TRBJ1-1, with D possibly matching TRBD1 (5 bases). Between the trimmed V and J ends, which lost 2 bases and 8 bases, there was a span of 15 bases. Germline loops: CDR1 MNHEY, CDR2 SVGAGI. This CDR3 contains 14 residues.

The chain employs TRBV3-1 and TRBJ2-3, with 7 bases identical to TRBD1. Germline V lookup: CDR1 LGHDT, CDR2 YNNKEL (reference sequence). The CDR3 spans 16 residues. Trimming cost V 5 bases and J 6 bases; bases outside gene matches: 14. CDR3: CASSAPGQWKMDTQYF. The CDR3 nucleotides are TGTGCCAGCAGCGCCCCGGGACAGTGGAAAATGGATACGCAGTATTTT.

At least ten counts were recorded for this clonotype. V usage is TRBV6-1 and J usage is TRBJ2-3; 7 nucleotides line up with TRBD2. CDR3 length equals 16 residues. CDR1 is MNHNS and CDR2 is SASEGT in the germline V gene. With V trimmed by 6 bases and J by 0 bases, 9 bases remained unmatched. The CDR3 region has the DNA TGTGCCAGCAGACCCCGGGGAGCGGGGAGCACAGATACGCAGTATTTT. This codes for CASRPRGAGSTDTQYF.

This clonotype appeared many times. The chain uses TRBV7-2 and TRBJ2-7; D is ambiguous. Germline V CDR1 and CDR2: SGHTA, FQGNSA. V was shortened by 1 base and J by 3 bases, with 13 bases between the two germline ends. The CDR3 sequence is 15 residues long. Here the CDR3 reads CASSLEIGPSYEQYF. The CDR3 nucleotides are TGTGCCAGCAGCTTAGAGATCGGGCCGAGCTACGAGCAGTACTTC.

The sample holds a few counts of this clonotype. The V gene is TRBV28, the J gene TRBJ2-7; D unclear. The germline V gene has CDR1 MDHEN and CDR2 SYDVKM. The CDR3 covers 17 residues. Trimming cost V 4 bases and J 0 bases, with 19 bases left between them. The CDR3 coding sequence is TGTGCCAGCAGTTCCCACCCCCATAGAGGATACTCCTACGAGCAGTACTTC. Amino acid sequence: CASSSHPHRGYSYEQYF. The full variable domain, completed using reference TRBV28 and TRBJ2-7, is DVKVTQSSRYLVKRTGEKVFLECVQDMDHENMFWYRQDPGLGLRLIYFSYDVKMKEKGDIPEGYSVSREKKERFSLILESASTNQTSMYLCASSSHPHRGYSYEQYFGPGTRLTVT.

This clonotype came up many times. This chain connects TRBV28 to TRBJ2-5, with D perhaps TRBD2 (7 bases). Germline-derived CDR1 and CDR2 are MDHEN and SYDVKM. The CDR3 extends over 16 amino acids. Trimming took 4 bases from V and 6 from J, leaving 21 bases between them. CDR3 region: CASSSPGGGAGKTQYF. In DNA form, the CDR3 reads TGTGCCAGCAGTTCCCCCGGTGGGGGGGCAGGAAAGACCCAGTACTTC.

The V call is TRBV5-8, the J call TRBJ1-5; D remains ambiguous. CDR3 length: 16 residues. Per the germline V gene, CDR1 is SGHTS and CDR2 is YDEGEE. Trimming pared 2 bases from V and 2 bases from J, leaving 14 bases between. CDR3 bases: TGTGCCAGCAGCTTTGGTGCGCGCGGAGGCAATCAGCCCCAGCATTTT. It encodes CASSFGARGGNQPQHF.

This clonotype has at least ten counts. The DNA for the CDR3 is TGTGCCAGCAGTTTTGGGGGGCTAACCTACGAGCAGTACTTC. It translates to CASSFGGLTYEQYF. This chain connects TRBV12-3 or TRBV12-4 to TRBJ2-7; D possibly matches TRBD1 or TRBD2 (6 bases each). Between the trimmed V and J ends, which lost 3 bases and 2 bases, there was a span of 11 bases. This CDR3 contains 14 residues.

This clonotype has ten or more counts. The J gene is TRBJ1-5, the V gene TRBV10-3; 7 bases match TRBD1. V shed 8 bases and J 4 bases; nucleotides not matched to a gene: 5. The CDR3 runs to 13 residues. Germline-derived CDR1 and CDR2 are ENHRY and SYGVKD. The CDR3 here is CAIWTGGNQPQHF. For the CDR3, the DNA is TGTGCCATCTGGACAGGCGGGAATCAGCCCCAGCATTTT.

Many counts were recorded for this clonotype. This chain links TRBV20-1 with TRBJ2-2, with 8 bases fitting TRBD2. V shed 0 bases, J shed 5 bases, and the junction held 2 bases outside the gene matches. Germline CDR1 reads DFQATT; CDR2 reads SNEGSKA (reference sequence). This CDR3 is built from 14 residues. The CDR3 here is CSAREPSGTGELFF. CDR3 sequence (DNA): TGCAGTGCTAGAGAGCCTAGCGGGACCGGGGAGCTGTTTTTT.

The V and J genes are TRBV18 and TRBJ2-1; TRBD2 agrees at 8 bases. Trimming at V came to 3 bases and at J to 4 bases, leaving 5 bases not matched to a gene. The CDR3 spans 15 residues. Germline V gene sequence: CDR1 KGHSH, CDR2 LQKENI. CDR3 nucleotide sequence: TGTGCCAGCTCACCGAATAGCGGGGCTTACAATGAGCAGTTCTTC. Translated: CASSPNSGAYNEQFF.

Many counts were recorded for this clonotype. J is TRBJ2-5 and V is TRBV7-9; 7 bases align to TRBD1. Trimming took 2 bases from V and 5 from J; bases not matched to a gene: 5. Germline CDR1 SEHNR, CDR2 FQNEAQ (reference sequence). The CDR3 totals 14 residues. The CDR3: CASSLRGQRETQYF. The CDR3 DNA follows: TGTGCCAGCAGCTTAAGGGGGCAGCGGGAGACCCAGTACTTC.

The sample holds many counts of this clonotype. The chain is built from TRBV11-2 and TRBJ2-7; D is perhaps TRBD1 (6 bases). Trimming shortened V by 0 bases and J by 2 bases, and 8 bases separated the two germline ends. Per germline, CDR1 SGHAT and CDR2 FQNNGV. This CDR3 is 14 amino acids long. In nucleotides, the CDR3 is TGTGCCAGCAGCTTAGAGACAGGTCCCTACGAGCAGTACTTC. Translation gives CASSLETGPYEQYF.

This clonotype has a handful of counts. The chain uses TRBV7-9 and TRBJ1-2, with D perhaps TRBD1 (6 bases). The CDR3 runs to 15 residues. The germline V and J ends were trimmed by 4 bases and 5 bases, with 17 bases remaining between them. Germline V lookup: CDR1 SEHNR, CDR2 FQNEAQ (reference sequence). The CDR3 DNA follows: TGTGCCAGCAGCTCAAACCCGAGGACAGCGTATGGCTACACCTTC. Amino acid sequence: CASSSNPRTAYGYTF.

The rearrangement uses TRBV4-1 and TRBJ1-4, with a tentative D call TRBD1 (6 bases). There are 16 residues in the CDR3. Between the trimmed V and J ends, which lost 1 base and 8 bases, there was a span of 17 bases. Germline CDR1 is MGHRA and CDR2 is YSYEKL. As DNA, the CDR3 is TGCGCCAGCAGCCAAGTAGAGGGGGGCTTTGAGGAAAAACTGTTTTTT. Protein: CASSQVEGGFEEKLFF.